The following is a TCR beta chain sequence with its context. Its cognate antigen is unknown. These data originate in a study of cytomegalovirus exposure and HLA in healthy donors. Whole-study findings and limits: Altogether, 160 or so TCR beta chains were recorded as cytomegalovirus-associated.

There are 13 residues in the CDR3. The germline V and J ends were trimmed by 5 bases and 7 bases, with 15 bases remaining between them. Germline CDR1 SGHAT, CDR2 FQNNGV. With 60 Vbeta and 13 Jbeta primers, the PCR was carried out. Method: immunoSEQ multiplex PCR; TCRdb's copy keeps in-frame clones and lacks some. The table includes approximately 170,000 clones, approximately 80% detected once. Sequencing was performed on PBMCs. The clonotype comes from a woman aged 50 to 65 in good health and CMV-seronegative. The J gene is TRBJ2-7, the V gene TRBV11-2, with D possibly being TRBD1 (6 bases). This chain's CDR3 is CASSGYRVGEQYF. For the CDR3, the DNA is TGTGCCAGCAGCGGCTACAGGGTCGGGGAGCAGTACTTC.